These T cell receptor beta chains were read from a single sample in a study of tumor-infiltrating lymphocytes in localized non-small cell lung cancer. Libraries were prepared by immunoSEQ multiplex PCR; TCRdb keeps only in-frame clonotypes and omits some of them. This sample has about 21,000 clones, with over 70% found just once. The sample taken for sequencing was lung tumor tissue. The receptors come from a human donor with non-small cell lung cancer. Each CDR3 is given with its conserved first and last residue. Each record gives: clone size, J gene, V gene, D gene, CDR3 length, CDR3 protein, CDR3 DNA. A D gene is named only where the DNA matches it firmly. Clone size is given for some rows only: seen once, a few or many times, or a class if the clone is expanded.

>-|TRBJ2-3|TRBV19|TRBD1|14
CASSITTGSDTQYF
TGTGCCAGTAGTATCACGACAGGGTCAGATACGCAGTATTTT
>-|TRBJ1-2|TRBV11-1|-|14
CASSKTDGNYGYTF
TGTGCCAGCAGCAAGACCGACGGTAACTATGGCTACACCTTC
>-|TRBJ1-2|TRBV19|TRBD1|15
CASSTRQGVNYGYTF
TGTGCCAGTAGTACTCGACAGGGGGTTAACTATGGCTACACCTTC
>-|TRBJ2-7|TRBV6-1|-|16
CASSVGGRGHFYEQYF
TGTGCCAGCAGTGTAGGTGGGAGAGGCCATTTCTACGAGCAGTACTTC
>-|TRBJ2-5|TRBV7-3|TRBD1|13
CASSSGTGETQYF
TGTGCCAGCAGCTCGGGGACAGGGGAGACCCAGTACTTC
>-|TRBJ2-5|TRBV9|-|15
CASSVGVGRQETQYF
TGTGCCAGCAGCGTAGGGGTAGGGCGGCAAGAGACCCAGTACTTC
>-|TRBJ2-7|TRBV5-1|-|15
CASSLGGVGSYEQYF
TGCGCCAGCAGCTTGGGGGGAGTTGGCTCCTACGAGCAGTACTTC
>-|TRBJ1-5|TRBV6-5|-|11
CATGVNQPQHF
TGTGCCACAGGGGTCAATCAGCCCCAGCATTTT
>few|TRBJ2-7|TRBV11-3|-|14
CASSPRTVRCEQYF
TGTGCCAGCAGCCCCAGGACAGTCCGGTGCGAGCAGTACTTC
>-|TRBJ2-2|TRBV6-1|-|14
CASSEGVNTGELFF
TGTGCCAGCAGTGAAGGCGTGAACACCGGGGAGCTGTTTTTT
>-|TRBJ1-1|TRBV18|-|14
CASSREESFTEAFF
TGTGCCAGCTCAAGGGAGGAGAGTTTCACTGAAGCTTTCTTT
>-|TRBJ2-7|TRBV5-6|-|13
CASSPYRAYEQYF
TGTGCCAGCAGCCCCTACAGGGCGTACGAGCAGTACTTC
>-|TRBJ1-2|TRBV28|-|15
CASSLWGGSNYGYTF
TGTGCCAGCAGTTTATGGGGGGGGTCTAACTATGGCTACACCTTC
>-|TRBJ1-2|TRBV28|-|14
CASSEMDRIYGYTF
TGTGCCAGCAGTGAAATGGACAGAATCTATGGCTACACCTTC
>few|TRBJ2-1|TRBV6-6|TRBD2|16
CASRGTLAGGPNEQFF
TGTGCCAGCCGCGGCACTCTAGCGGGAGGGCCAAACGAGCAGTTCTTC
>few|TRBJ2-3|TRBV4-3|-|18
CASSRLSGGMGDTDTQYF
TGCGCCAGCAGCCGACTTTCGGGTGGGATGGGGGACACAGATACGCAGTATTTT
>-|TRBJ2-7|TRBV5-4|TRBD2|16
CASSSISGRAGDEQYF
TGTGCCAGCAGCTCGATTAGCGGGAGGGCCGGAGACGAGCAGTACTTC
>-|TRBJ1-3|TRBV7-2|-|12
CASSLAGNTIYF
TGTGCCAGCAGCTTAGCTGGAAACACCATATATTTT
>once|TRBJ2-7|TRBV28|-|11
CASRTTYEQYF
TGTGCCAGCAGGACTACCTACGAGCAGTACTTC
>few|TRBJ1-2|TRBV11-2|-|16
CASSLDFGANPYGYTF
TGTGCCAGCAGCTTAGATTTTGGGGCGAACCCTTATGGCTACACCTTC
>-|TRBJ2-7|TRBV15|-|14
CATSRDGRYYEQYF
TGTGCCACCAGCAGAGATGGCAGATATTACGAGCAGTACTTC
>-|TRBJ1-1|TRBV27|-|14
CASSERPLNTEAFF
TGTGCCAGCAGTGAGCGACCGCTGAACACTGAAGCTTTCTTT